The source of this TCR beta chain is a study of blood T cells in healthy people across ages. This clonotype has a handful of counts. A second PCR of about 7 to 11 cycles used a sample-barcoded 5' primer and a J-beta primer mix. One entry per CDR3 protein, called by TCRdb with MiXCR from the 5' RACE reads. Here the sample spans approximately 880,000 distinct CDR3 sequences, 45% to 50% being singletons. The ends lost 3 bases at V and 2 bases at J; junction bases unmatched: 4. Germline values: CDR1 SQVTM, CDR2 ANQGSEA. The CDR3 loop spans 13 amino acids. The sequenced material came from blood. The gene calls are TRBV29-1 and TRBJ2-7; TRBD1 matches at 7 bases. The receptor's source is a man aged 25-40 years in good health. The CDR3 loop is CSVERTGTYEQYF. CDR3 in DNA: TGCAGCGTTGAGCGGACAGGTACCTACGAGCAGTACTTC.